This T cell receptor (beta chain) derives from a study of T cell repertoires in cytomegalovirus infection. There are 14 residues in the CDR3. Germline V CDR1 and CDR2: SGHTA, FQGNSA. V was cut by 3 bases and J by 7 bases, with 15 bases left in between. Using its own MiXCR run on the reads, TCRdb lists one record per CDR3 protein. Counted here are some 300,000 distinct CDR3 sequences, about 8.8% occurring once; the ten biggest clones make up less than 3%. Ten or more counts support this clonotype. As yet, its antigen is unknown. Study-wide points: Identification of carriers of CMV plus the relevant HLA was achieved through cumulative public TCR beta family frequency.

This TCR was sampled from a human donor in good health (CMV status not recorded). Some clones in this sample may be carry-over from other donors' samples. Source material: PBMCs. V and J are TRBV7-2 and TRBJ1-2; D gene ambiguous. This CDR3 is CASSLFEGNGGYTF. The CDR3 DNA reads as TGTGCCAGCAGCTTGTTTGAAGGAAATGGTGGCTACACCTTC.